This T cell receptor beta chain was captured by sequencing in a study of T cells after yellow fever vaccination. Study-wide results and limits: Relatively few clonotypes were ones that appeared in both CD4 and CD8 compartments.

TCRdb passed the 5' RACE reads through MiXCR, listing each CDR3 protein once. The sample lists approximately 600,000 distinct CDR3 sequences; over 9% were seen once. A note on this clonotype: Its antigen is currently unknown.

Sequenced material: PBMCs, taken on the day of the yellow fever booster vaccination. The receptor's source is a man aged 25 to 40 who received the YFV17D yellow fever vaccine.

This CDR3 reads CASSLGLAGVWDTQYF. In nucleotides, the CDR3 is TGTGCCAGCAGCCTGGGACTAGCGGGAGTGTGGGATACGCAGTATTTT. The chain combines TRBV5-5 with TRBJ2-3, with 14 bases lining up with TRBD2. CDR3 length equals 16 residues. V gave up 4 bases and J gave up 6 bases; unmatched junction bases: 7. The germline V gene encodes CDR1 SGHKS and CDR2 YYEKEE (reference sequence).